A single T cell receptor (beta chain) is shown here with its context. Its antigen is currently not known. No base-level quality is on record; no much larger clone is a single base apart. The library relied on UMI-ligation and nested PCR. An equimolar mix of two oligonucleotides covering both TRBC1 and TRBC2 was used as the beta constant-region primer. The ligated cDNA went through four rounds of PCR with nested alpha and beta constant-region primers together with the SP2 primer. A single-stranded oligonucleotide containing the SP2 primer and a 12-nucleotide UMI was joined to the 3' end of the cDNA by T4 RNA ligase 1. Incubation of the ligation reaction was carried out at 16 degrees C for roughly 19-24 hours. PCR2 was usually performed as a SYBR Green qPCR and halted at a preset threshold so that over-amplification would not occur. All purifications after the first were performed with Agencourt AMPure XP magnetic beads. Library quantification was done by Qubit, followed by a TapeStation check on which the main peak was expected at around 650 bp. Sequencing of the pooled libraries was done on an Illumina MiSeq using v2 2x251 paired-end kits, which typically yielded roughly 0.9-2.2 million reads per sample. Libraries were pooled at 4 nM per sample, and roughly 4.5-7% PhiX was added to improve cluster recognition. Per the source publication's procedure: V and J genes were assigned to Demultiplexor-processed FASTQ reads by Decombinator through tag matching, with a single base-pair mismatch being allowed. Collapsinator relied on UMIs to fix sequencing errors as well as frequency errors caused by PCR heterogeneity. CDR3Translator translated TCRs and extracted CDR3s from the conserved cysteine to the FGXG phenylalanine, flagging non-productive sequences. Gini, Shannon entropy and inverse Simpson indices were calculated on repertoires that had been subsampled to equal numbers of UMI-defined TCRs. Clonotype abundance distributions were fitted to a power law by maximum likelihood within the linear range. On one naive CD8 sample, the pipeline and MIGEC gave similar UMI counts, unique TCR numbers and clonal distributions. The repertoires were searched for about 7,000 CMV-associated CDR3 sequences that had been compiled from VDJdb and a published dataset. TCRdb passed the public sequencing reads through fastp at Q25 and MiXCR, retaining productive beta sequences. Entries are consolidated by CDR3 protein sequence, retaining the most common genes and DNA. The V and J calls and clone size come from TCRdb's table, not from the authors' own analysis. This sample holds more than 100,000 distinct CDR3 sequences; roughly 36% were observed only once. 0.9% of the sample is in the top ten clones.

The data are from a study of naive and memory T cell subsets (dated by TCRdb to about 2017). Context from the whole study: The study applied an open-source, UMI-based TCR alpha and beta sequencing pipeline to sorted naive and memory peripheral blood T cell subsets. Complete agreement was observed between the functional CMV T cell responses and the IgG serology results. RNA was DNase-treated and reverse transcribed with TCR constant-region primers, mostly using SuperScript III.

TCR alpha and beta chain libraries were amplified separately from the second PCR step onward. Donor CMV status was determined by IFNgamma production from CD4+ T cells after overnight stimulation of fresh PBMCs with CMV viral lysate. CD4 T cells were positively selected with Miltenyi beads, followed by positive selection of CD8 T cells from the CD4-negative fraction. Cells stained for CD3, CD4, CD8, CD45RA, CD27 and a live/dead dye were sorted on a BD Aria II into four subsets by CD45RA and CD27. Blood came from three healthy volunteers, each fractionated into CD4 and CD8 T cells and then into four differentiation subsets. Approximately 120 ml of peripheral blood was collected from each donor, and PBMC were isolated by Ficoll-Paque PLUS density-gradient centrifugation. Sorted cells were lysed in RLT buffer, and RNA was extracted with a Qiagen RNeasy kit and stored at -80°C. From the germline V gene, CDR1 is SGHAT and CDR2 is FQNNGV. V drops 5 bases and J drops 10 bases, leaving 22 bases in between. Inclusive of the bounding cysteine and phenylalanine, the CDR3 is 15 residues long. Only the CDR3 DNA stays, 45 bases, in frame from base 1.

Findings and caveats that apply to the study as a whole: RNA-based TCR counts may be affected by expression changes linked to T cell activation and differentiation. After error correction, over 90% of naive TCR sequences appeared only once, giving much steeper abundance distributions than memory subsets. In both CD4 and CD8 cells, a rise in Gini index and a fall in Shannon and inverse Simpson diversity were observed from naive through CM, EM and EMRA. The repertoire findings for the naive and memory subsets could not be validated, as no ground truth was available. Clonotypes were defined as single alpha or beta chain sequences, not paired alpha/beta receptors. A power law was followed by TCR abundance, with an exponent that differed between naive and memory subsets but was consistent across the three individuals.

The sequence was obtained from a human donor in good health. The chain is made from TRBV11-2 and TRBJ2-3; a weak D assignment points to TRBD2 (6 bases agree). The sequenced material came from central memory CD4+ T cells from blood. The cell subset or site label corresponds to: central memory, CD45RA- CD27+. The DNA reads TGTGCCAGCAGCCGAGTGGCGGGGTTAAGCGGCCCGCAGTATTTT. The translation is CASSRVAGLSGPQYF.